This T cell receptor beta chain was recovered during a study of blood T cell repertoires in COVID-19. In the study overall: In each case, the material was cDNA or gDNA derived from T cells, B-cell-depleted T cells, or PBMCs.

As originally analysed: How many nucleated cells were present was estimated from reference gene primer amplification. The protocol was immunoSEQ multiplex PCR, while the TCRdb copy is restricted to in-frame clones and leaves out a portion. V, J and clone size were drawn from that table, and D and trimming were deduced from the DNA. The sample comprises 150,000 to 200,000 clones, more than 70% of which are singletons, and more than 7.5% rests with the top ten. This clone was observed a handful of times. Participants were placed into cohorts based on the clinical history they reported. Sequenced sample: PBMCs or T cells enriched from blood (not recorded which). The sequence was obtained from a woman aged 30 to 39 who had recovered from COVID-19.

CDR3 in DNA: TGTGCCAGCAGCTTAGTCCCGCGATTAGCGGGAGGAGTTTCCTACGAGCAGTACTTC. Protein product: CASSLVPRLAGGVSYEQYF. This chain connects TRBV11-3 to TRBJ2-7; 10 bases fit TRBD2. This CDR3 spans 19 amino acids. The germline gives CDR1 SGHNT, CDR2 YENEEA. Trimming at V came to 1 base and at J to 1 base, leaving 13 bases not matched to a gene.